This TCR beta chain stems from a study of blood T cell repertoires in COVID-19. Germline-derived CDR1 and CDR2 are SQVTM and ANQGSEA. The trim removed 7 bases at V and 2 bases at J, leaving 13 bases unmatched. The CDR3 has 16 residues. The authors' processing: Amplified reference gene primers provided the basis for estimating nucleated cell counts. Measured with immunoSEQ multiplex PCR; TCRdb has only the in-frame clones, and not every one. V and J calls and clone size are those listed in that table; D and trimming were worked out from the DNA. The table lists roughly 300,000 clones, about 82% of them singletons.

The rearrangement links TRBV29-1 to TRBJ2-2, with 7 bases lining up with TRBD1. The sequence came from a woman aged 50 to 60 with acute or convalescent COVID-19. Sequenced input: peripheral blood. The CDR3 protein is CSAMMGQRVNTGELFF. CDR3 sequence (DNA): TGCAGCGCTATGATGGGACAGAGAGTAAACACCGGGGAGCTGTTTTTT.